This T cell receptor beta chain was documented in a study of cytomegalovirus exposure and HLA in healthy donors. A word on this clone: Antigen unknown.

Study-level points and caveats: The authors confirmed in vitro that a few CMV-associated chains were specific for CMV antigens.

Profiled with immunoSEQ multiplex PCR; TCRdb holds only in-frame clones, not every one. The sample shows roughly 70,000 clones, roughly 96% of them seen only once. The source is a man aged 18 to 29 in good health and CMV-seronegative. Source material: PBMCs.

DNA of the CDR3: TGTGCCAGCAGTTCCCCCCCACGGGGGGCAACTGAAGCTTTCTTT. It encodes CASSSPPRGATEAFF. The chain has TRBV28 and TRBJ1-1, with TRBD1 as a possible D gene (6 bases). Trimming shortened V by 4 bases and J by 5 bases, and 17 bases separated the two germline ends. Germline CDR1 MDHEN, CDR2 SYDVKM. The CDR3 sequence is 15 residues long.